The next 13 T cell receptor beta chains were all read from a single sample in a study of OX40 agonist ivuxolimab in advanced cancers. To prepare the library, the immunoSEQ multiplex PCR assay was applied. Here the immuneACCESS table is served through TCRdb, limited to in-frame sequences with V and J called. Missing clones are a known gap in these copies; in checked studies unresolved V genes cover under half, and the rest lacks a known reason. This sample lists roughly 72,000 clones; nearly 90% were detected once. The top ten hold roughly an eighth of the sample. The starting material was CD4+ or CD8+ T cells sorted from blood, obtained in a trial of the OX40 agonist ivuxolimab. The receptors derive from an adult with an advanced solid tumor such as melanoma, head and neck, liver or kidney cancer.

The chain employs TRBV11-1 and TRBJ2-2; 10 bases fit TRBD1. The V gene end was trimmed by 5 bases and the J gene end by 5 bases; junction bases not matched to a gene: 5. This CDR3 region has 15 residues. Germline lookup yields CDR1 SGHAT and CDR2 FQDESV (reference sequence). CDR3 DNA sequence: TGTGCCAGCAGCGGACAGGGGGGGAGAACCGGGGAGCTGTTTTTT. Its protein is CASSGQGGRTGELFF.

The chain couples TRBV13 to TRBJ2-3; D unresolved. Deletions cut 4 bases from V and 6 bases from J, with 11 bases between. The CDR3 sequence is 13 residues long. The germline CDR1 and CDR2 sequences are PRHDT and FYEKMQ (reference sequence). The CDR3 sequence is CASSYAYTDTQYF. CDR3 sequence (DNA): TGTGCCAGCAGCTATGCCTACACGGATACGCAGTATTTT.

The CDR3 spells CASSPPTDTQYF. DNA for the CDR3: TGTGCCAGCAGCCCTCCCACAGATACGCAGTATTTT. The chain has TRBV11-2 and TRBJ2-3, with no clear D. Germline V gene sequence: CDR1 SGHAT, CDR2 FQNNGV. This CDR3 has 12 amino acids. V gave up 5 bases and J gave up 2 bases, with 5 bases separating them.

V is TRBV5-5 and J is TRBJ1-1; no reliable D call. CDR1 SGHKS and CDR2 YYEKEE come from the germline V gene (reference sequence). The CDR3 spans 14 residues. Between the trimmed V and J ends, which lost 2 bases and 8 bases, there was a span of 16 bases. CDR3 protein: CASSFSVGWSEAFF. CDR3 in DNA: TGTGCCAGCAGCTTCTCCGTTGGTTGGAGCGAAGCTTTCTTT.

This clone occurred once. The chain carries TRBV2 and TRBJ1-2; 12 bases map to TRBD1. The ends lost 0 bases at V and 4 bases at J; junction bases unmatched: 6. Looked up from germline, CDR1 is SNHLY and CDR2 is FYNNEI. The CDR3 is made up of 17 amino acids. The CDR3 DNA reads TGTGCCAGCAGTGAAGCGGGACAGGGGGCTATGGGCTATGGCTACACCTTC. Protein sequence: CASSEAGQGAMGYGYTF.

The chain combines TRBV2 with TRBJ1-2; 10 positions agree with TRBD1. V lost 5 bases, J lost 8 bases, and 5 bases stayed unmatched. Germline V gene data show CDR1 as SNHLY and CDR2 as FYNNEI. The CDR3 covers 13 residues. The DNA for the CDR3 is TGTGCCAGCAGTCTCGGACAGGGGGACGGCTACACCTTC. It encodes CASSLGQGDGYTF.

The rearrangement links TRBV6-6 to TRBJ2-3; tentatively, D is TRBD2 (5 bases). CDR3 size: 16 residues. Germline-derived CDR1 and CDR2 are MNHNY and SVGAGI (reference sequence). With 2 bases removed from V and 2 bases from J, the gap between germline ends came to 14 bases. The CDR3 sequence is CASSYRLAPHTDTQYF. For the CDR3, the DNA is TGTGCCAGCAGTTACAGGCTAGCCCCCCACACAGATACGCAGTATTTT.

This chain joins TRBV4-1 and TRBJ2-1; 7 bases line up with TRBD2. The CDR3 spans 14 residues. With V trimmed by 4 bases and J by 4 bases, 4 bases remained unmatched. Germline V CDR1 and CDR2: MGHRA, YSYEKL. The CDR3 is CASSPAGLYNEQFF. The CDR3 nucleotides read TGCGCCAGCAGCCCAGCGGGGCTTTACAATGAGCAGTTCTTC.

This rearrangement joins TRBV5-4 to TRBJ2-3; possible D gene TRBD1, 5 bases. Germline V gene lookup returns CDR1 SGHNT and CDR2 YYREEE (reference sequence). The V gene lost 3 bases and the J gene lost 2 bases, with 13 bases spanning the gap. This CDR3 spans 15 amino acids. The CDR3 loop is CASSSRVSLTDTQYF. The CDR3 DNA follows: TGTGCCAGCAGCTCCAGGGTTTCCCTCACAGATACGCAGTATTTT.

The chain links TRBV28 to TRBJ2-7; tentatively, D is TRBD2 (7 bases). The CDR3 length is 15 residues. Germline values: CDR1 MDHEN, CDR2 SYDVKM. Trimming stripped 8 bases from V and 0 bases from J, with 17 bases between. The CDR3 region is CASSWGGQSSYEQYF. The CDR3 nucleotides read TGTGCCAGCTCATGGGGGGGCCAGAGCTCCTACGAGCAGTACTTC.

The rearrangement joins TRBV7-9 to TRBJ2-1, with unresolved D. CDR1 is SEHNR and CDR2 is FQNEAQ in the germline V gene (reference sequence). V was clipped by 4 bases and J by 9 bases, with 19 bases between them. The length of the CDR3 is 15 residues. The CDR3 DNA sequence: TGTGCCAGCAGCTCTACAGTTGGTATTGCAATTGAGCAGTTCTTC. This translates into CASSSTVGIAIEQFF.

The genes are TRBV28 and TRBJ1-5; D possibly corresponds to TRBD1 (5 bases). CDR1 is MDHEN, CDR2 SYDVKM, per germline. V shed 5 bases and J shed 0 bases, with 14 bases lying between them. CDR3 length: 16 residues. The CDR3 region is CASSLEGGDSNQPQHF. CDR3 coding DNA: TGTGCCAGCAGTCTAGAAGGAGGGGATAGCAATCAGCCCCAGCATTTT.

This sequence joins TRBV5-5 and TRBJ1-3, with 8 nucleotides matching TRBD1. This CDR3 has 16 amino acids. Trimming at V came to 3 bases and at J to 6 bases, leaving 11 bases not matched to a gene. Germline V gene data show CDR1 as SGHKS and CDR2 as YYEKEE (reference sequence). CDR3 sequence (DNA): TGTGCCAGCAGCTCACAGACAGGGGCCTTTGAAAACACCATATATTTT. This gives the protein CASSSQTGAFENTIYF.